These 10 T cell receptor beta chains share one sample of origin, sequenced in a study of OX40 agonist ivuxolimab in advanced cancers. Sequencing used immunoSEQ multiplex PCR; TCRdb keeps in-frame clones, though not all of them. The data hold about 140,000 clones, with about 92% observed a single time. Here the sequenced sample was CD4+ or CD8+ T cells sorted from blood, taken in a trial of the OX40 agonist ivuxolimab. The receptors shown here come from an adult with an advanced solid tumor such as melanoma, head and neck, liver or kidney cancer.

V and J are TRBV5-4 and TRBJ1-6; D is unresolved. Trimming took off 0 bases at V and 8 bases at J, with 9 bases between the two ends. Germline values: CDR1 SGHNT, CDR2 YYREEE (reference sequence). The CDR3 runs 14 residues. CDR3 bases: TGTGCCAGCAGCTTGGCATCAGGAGATTCACCCCTCCACTTT. As protein: CASSLASGDSPLHF.

The chain uses TRBV6-6 and TRBJ1-1, with 9 bases fitting TRBD1. V shed 4 bases, J shed 4 bases, and the junction held 7 bases outside the gene matches. The CDR3 has 15 amino acids. CDR1 and CDR2 from the germline V gene are MNHNY and SVGAGI (reference sequence). CDR3 sequence: CASSSSDRGFTEAFF. The CDR3 DNA follows: TGTGCCAGCAGTTCGTCGGACAGGGGTTTCACTGAAGCTTTCTTT.

The chain carries TRBV6-5 and TRBJ2-1, with 9 bases lining up with TRBD1. Germline lookup yields CDR1 MNHEY and CDR2 SVGAGI. The CDR3 runs 12 residues. Trimming at V came to 7 bases and at J to 7 bases, leaving 2 bases not matched to a gene. The chain's CDR3 is CASKDRGNEQFF. In DNA form, the CDR3 reads TGTGCCAGCAAAGACAGGGGGAATGAGCAGTTCTTC.

This chain joins TRBV19 and TRBJ2-5; D unresolved. V lost 0 bases and J lost 6, with 11 bases in between. The germline gives CDR1 LNHDA, CDR2 SQIVND (reference sequence). The CDR3 has 14 residues. The CDR3 DNA reads as TGTGCCAGTAGTATAGATCTGGATAGGAAGACCCAGTACTTC. This encodes CASSIDLDRKTQYF.

The CDR3 coding sequence is TGTGCCAGCAGCCTGGGGACAGGTGTCTACTCTGGAAACACCATATATTTT. Amino acid sequence: CASSLGTGVYSGNTIYF. V and J are TRBV7-2 and TRBJ1-3; 8 positions agree with TRBD1. The CDR3 consists of 17 residues. Germline values: CDR1 SGHTA, CDR2 FQGNSA. The V and J ends lost 5 bases and 0 bases, in that order; junction bases with no gene match: 9.

The CDR3 bases are TGTGCCAGCAGCTTAGCTGTGGGTGAGCAGTTCTTC. Residues: CASSLAVGEQFF. V usage is TRBV11-2 and J usage is TRBJ2-1; D not resolved. This CDR3 spans 12 amino acids. V gave up 1 base and J gave up 9 bases, with 7 bases separating them. Germline CDR1 reads SGHAT; CDR2 reads FQNNGV.

The chain carries TRBV14 and TRBJ2-3; no clear D. The CDR3 spans 12 residues. The germline V gene encodes CDR1 SGHDN and CDR2 FVKESK. V lost 2 bases and J lost 2, with 2 bases in between. For the CDR3, the DNA is TGTGCCAGCAGCCAATTCACAGATACGCAGTATTTT. Protein product: CASSQFTDTQYF.

The sample holds one count of this clone. The chain joins TRBV5-5 to TRBJ2-1; D is possibly TRBD2 (5 bases). CDR1 is SGHKS and CDR2 is YYEKEE in the germline V gene (reference sequence). Between the trimmed V and J ends, which lost 5 bases and 1 base, there was a span of 13 bases. CDR3 length: 15 residues. This chain's CDR3 is CASRGSSGSYNEQFF. The CDR3 DNA reads TGTGCCAGCAGGGGGTCAAGCGGTTCCTACAATGAGCAGTTCTTC.

J is TRBJ1-1 and V is TRBV5-1; 9 nucleotides match TRBD1. Germline CDR1 reads SGHRS; CDR2 reads YFSETQ. The CDR3 is 16 residues long. V trimming: 4 bases; J trimming: 1 base; junction bases outside the gene matches: 8. CDR3 loop: CASSGWTGDTNTEAFF. In DNA, the CDR3 is TGCGCCAGCAGCGGGTGGACAGGGGATACGAACACTGAAGCTTTCTTT. The entire variable domain, with the rest obtained from reference TRBV5-1 and TRBJ1-1, is as follows: KAGVTQTPRYLIKTRGQQVTLSCSPISGHRSVSWYQQTPGQGLQFLFEYFSETQRNKGNFPGRFSGRQFSNSRSEMNVSTLELGDSALYLCASSGWTGDTNTEAFFGQGTRLTVV.

This chain uses TRBV7-8 with TRBJ2-3; D remains unclear. CDR1 SGHVS and CDR2 FQNEAQ come from the germline V gene. Trimming left V 3 bases short and J 7 bases short, with 5 bases between. This CDR3 is built from 11 residues. CDR3 bases: TGTGCCAGCAGCTTTTTTAATACGCAGTATTTT. This encodes CASSFFNTQYF.